These T cell receptor beta chains were read from a single sample in a study of T cell responses to AZD1222 COVID-19 vaccine. Assay used: immunoSEQ multiplex PCR; TCRdb lists only in-frame clones, some missing. This sample has 95,000 to 100,000 clones, with roughly 80% found just once. The sequenced sample was peripheral blood, obtained 28 days after the second AZD1222 dose. The receptors here all came from an adult who received the AZD1222 COVID-19 vaccine. Both conserved end residues are part of each CDR3. The D gene is left open where the match is weak. Clone size is shown for a subset of rows, as once, few, many or a class of expanded clone.

V: TRBV5-4
D: TRBD2
size: NA
J: TRBJ2-7
DNA: TGTGCCAGCAGCTTGGGTGCTAGCGGGGTTTTAGAGCAGTACTTC
CDR3: CASSLGASGVLEQYF

V: TRBV2
D: NA
size: NA
J: TRBJ1-1
DNA: TGTGCTTCAAGACTTGGGGGCACTGAAGCTTTCTTT
CDR3: CASRLGGTEAFF

V: TRBV10-3
D: NA
size: NA
J: TRBJ2-1
DNA: TGTGCCATCAGTGAGGCGAGGACCCACGTGAATGAGCAGTTCTTC
CDR3: CAISEARTHVNEQFF

V: TRBV5-8
D: NA
size: NA
J: TRBJ2-2
DNA: TGTGCCAGCAGATTCTCCGGGACTTATCTACGGAACACCGGGGAGCTGTTTTTT
CDR3: CASRFSGTYLRNTGELFF

V: TRBV7-9
D: NA
size: NA
J: TRBJ1-4
DNA: TGTGCCAGCAGCTTAGTCGCTACAACTAATGAAAAACTGTTTTTT
CDR3: CASSLVATTNEKLFF

V: TRBV5-4
D: TRBD2
size: few
J: TRBJ2-7
DNA: TGTGCCAGCAGCAGGGCGGTCAGCGGGACCTACGAGCAGTACTTC
CDR3: CASSRAVSGTYEQYF

V: TRBV19
D: NA
size: NA
J: TRBJ2-1
DNA: TGTGCCAGTACGGGCTCCTACAATGAGCAGTTCTTC
CDR3: CASTGSYNEQFF

V: TRBV5-1
D: NA
size: NA
J: TRBJ1-3
DNA: TGCGCCAGCTCACCAGACTCTGGAAACACCATATATTTT
CDR3: CASSPDSGNTIYF

V: TRBV3-1/TRBV3-2
D: TRBD1
size: NA
J: TRBJ1-2
DNA: TGTGCCAGCAGCCAAGTATATGGGACAGGGGCGAGCTATGGCTACACCTTC
CDR3: CASSQVYGTGASYGYTF

V: TRBV4-3
D: NA
size: NA
J: TRBJ2-2
DNA: TGCGCCAGCAGCCAAGATTCCACACCGAACACCGGGGAGCTGTTTTTT
CDR3: CASSQDSTPNTGELFF

V: TRBV9
D: TRBD2
size: NA
J: TRBJ2-1
DNA: TGTGCCAGCAGCGTAGCACTAGCGGGAGCTGATGAGCAGTTCTTC
CDR3: CASSVALAGADEQFF

V: TRBV9
D: NA
size: few
J: TRBJ2-2
DNA: TGTGCCAGCAGCGGAGCGGTTGTCGGGGAGCTGTTTTTT
CDR3: CASSGAVVGELFF

V: TRBV28
D: NA
size: NA
J: TRBJ1-5
DNA: TGTGCCAGCAGTCGGAGGGCGGTTAGCAATCAGCCCCAGCATTTT
CDR3: CASSRRAVSNQPQHF

V: TRBV4-1
D: NA
size: NA
J: TRBJ1-3
DNA: TGCGCCAGCAGCCAAGTAAACTCTGGAAACACCATATATTTT
CDR3: CASSQVNSGNTIYF

V: TRBV6-1
D: NA
size: NA
J: TRBJ1-1
DNA: TGTGCCAGCAGTGAAATGGCTCGGGCGACTGAAGCTTTCTTT
CDR3: CASSEMARATEAFF

V: TRBV5-1
D: TRBD1
size: NA
J: TRBJ2-4
DNA: TGCGCCAGCAGCTTGCCATCTGGGACAGTAAACATTCAGTACTTC
CDR3: CASSLPSGTVNIQYF

V: TRBV5-1
D: NA
size: few
J: TRBJ1-4
DNA: TGCGCCAGCAGCTTGGCGCAAACAGGAGCTGAAAAACTGTTTTTT
CDR3: CASSLAQTGAEKLFF

V: TRBV20-1
D: NA
size: NA
J: TRBJ1-2
DNA: TGCAGTGCTAGTTCCGACCGGGACTATGGCTACACCTTC
CDR3: CSASSDRDYGYTF

V: TRBV18
D: NA
size: NA
J: TRBJ2-7
DNA: TGTGCCAGCTCATCGGACACCTACGAGCAGTACTTC
CDR3: CASSSDTYEQYF

V: TRBV6-5
D: NA
size: once
J: TRBJ1-6
DNA: TGTGCCAGCAAGGAGACATCTAGAGCCAAACCCCTCCACTTT
CDR3: CASKETSRAKPLHF

V: TRBV5-1
D: NA
size: NA
J: TRBJ1-2
DNA: TGCGCCAGCAGCATACAGGATAACTATGGCTACACCTTC
CDR3: CASSIQDNYGYTF

V: TRBV4-3
D: NA
size: NA
J: TRBJ2-5
DNA: TGCGCCAGCAGCCAAGATCCGGGTCGGTACGAGACCCAGTACTTC
CDR3: CASSQDPGRYETQYF

V: TRBV2
D: NA
size: NA
J: TRBJ2-5
DNA: TGTGCCAGCGGTCTGGGCTTGGGGGAGACCCAGTACTTC
CDR3: CASGLGLGETQYF

V: TRBV7-9
D: NA
size: NA
J: TRBJ2-1
DNA: TGTGCCAGCAGCTTGGGACTGAACAATGAGCAGTTCTTC
CDR3: CASSLGLNNEQFF

V: TRBV7-9
D: NA
size: NA
J: TRBJ2-1
DNA: TGTGCCAGCAGCCCTCGGGAGCAGTTCTTC
CDR3: CASSPREQFF

V: TRBV7-3
D: NA
size: NA
J: TRBJ2-1
DNA: TGTGCCAGCAGTCTTACACCAAATACCCGTGAGGGCGGTGAGCAGTTCTTC
CDR3: CASSLTPNTREGGEQFF

V: TRBV5-1
D: NA
size: NA
J: TRBJ1-1
DNA: TGCGCCAGCACCCTCGGTACGGCCACTGAAGCTTTCTTT
CDR3: CASTLGTATEAFF

V: TRBV19
D: NA
size: NA
J: TRBJ2-1
DNA: TGTGCCAGTAGGACAGCTGGGGCTTACAATGAGCAGTTCTTC
CDR3: CASRTAGAYNEQFF

V: TRBV3-1/TRBV3-2
D: TRBD1
size: once
J: TRBJ2-7
DNA: TGTGCCAGCAGCCATCCCGGACAGGCTTCAGCCGAGCAGTACTTC
CDR3: CASSHPGQASAEQYF

V: TRBV11-3
D: NA
size: NA
J: TRBJ2-7
DNA: TGTGCCAGCAGCTTAGGACAACAATACGAGCAGTACTTC
CDR3: CASSLGQQYEQYF

V: TRBV4-1
D: NA
size: NA
J: TRBJ1-2
DNA: TGCGCCAGCAGCCAAGATAGCGGGTCAGAGGGCTATGGCTACACCTTC
CDR3: CASSQDSGSEGYGYTF

V: TRBV2
D: TRBD1
size: NA
J: TRBJ2-7
DNA: TGTGCCAGCAGTCCACCGGGACAGGGGATCCACGAGCAGTACTTC
CDR3: CASSPPGQGIHEQYF

V: TRBV5-1
D: TRBD2
size: NA
J: TRBJ2-1
DNA: TGCGCCAGCAGCTTTGGGCTATATAGCGGGGATTACAATGAGCAGTTCTTC
CDR3: CASSFGLYSGDYNEQFF

V: TRBV5-1
D: NA
size: NA
J: TRBJ2-5
DNA: TGCGCCAGCAGCTTGGTCACTCGGGGTGGAGAGACCCAGTACTTC
CDR3: CASSLVTRGGETQYF

V: TRBV9
D: NA
size: NA
J: TRBJ2-7
DNA: TGTGCCAGCAGCGTAGGGTTGGAGGGGCAGCCCCCCGAGCAGTACTTC
CDR3: CASSVGLEGQPPEQYF

V: TRBV9
D: TRBD2
size: NA
J: TRBJ2-7
DNA: TGTGCCAGCAGCCCTATGGTTAGCGGGAGTGTCGGAGAGCAGTACTTC
CDR3: CASSPMVSGSVGEQYF

V: TRBV19
D: NA
size: few
J: TRBJ1-5
DNA: TGTGCCAGTAGTATTAATACCGAGCATAGCAATCAGCCCCAGCATTTT
CDR3: CASSINTEHSNQPQHF

V: TRBV7-9
D: NA
size: NA
J: TRBJ2-7
DNA: TGTGCCAGCAGGGGGGCCGGGGACTACCGCGCCGAGCAGTACTTC
CDR3: CASRGAGDYRAEQYF

V: TRBV5-8
D: NA
size: NA
J: TRBJ1-5
DNA: TGTGCCAGCAGCTTGTTAACTGGCTTTCAGCCCCAGCATTTT
CDR3: CASSLLTGFQPQHF

V: TRBV6-4
D: TRBD1
size: NA
J: TRBJ2-2
DNA: TGTGCCAGCAGTACCATGACAGGGGCCACCGGGGAGCTGTTTTTT
CDR3: CASSTMTGATGELFF

V: TRBV7-8
D: NA
size: NA
J: TRBJ2-7
DNA: TGTGCCAGCAGCCGGGACCAACCGTACGAGCAGTACTTC
CDR3: CASSRDQPYEQYF

V: TRBV7-2
D: NA
size: NA
J: TRBJ2-7
DNA: TGTGCCAGCAGCTTAAGATACGAGCAGTACTTC
CDR3: CASSLRYEQYF

V: TRBV6-1
D: NA
size: NA
J: TRBJ1-1
DNA: TGTGCCAGCAGTGAACCGGGGGCCTTGAACACTGAAGCTTTCTTT
CDR3: CASSEPGALNTEAFF

V: TRBV14
D: TRBD2
size: NA
J: TRBJ2-3
DNA: TGTGCCAGCAGCCAAGATAGACTAGCGGGGATAACTAGCACAGATACGCAGTATTTT
CDR3: CASSQDRLAGITSTDTQYF

V: TRBV10-3
D: NA
size: NA
J: TRBJ1-1
DNA: TGTGCCATCAGTGAGTCGATGTCGAACACTGAAGCTTTCTTT
CDR3: CAISESMSNTEAFF

V: TRBV7-6
D: NA
size: NA
J: TRBJ1-6
DNA: TGTGCCAGCGGCCTATCGACTGACAATAATTCACCCCTCCACTTT
CDR3: CASGLSTDNNSPLHF

V: TRBV3-1/TRBV3-2
D: TRBD1
size: once
J: TRBJ1-2
DNA: TGTGCCAGCAGACAGACAGGGGGCCATGGCTACACCTTC
CDR3: CASRQTGGHGYTF

V: TRBV7-9
D: NA
size: NA
J: TRBJ2-1
DNA: TGTGCCAGCACCCCTGGAGGGAGTTCCTACAATGAGCAGTTCTTC
CDR3: CASTPGGSSYNEQFF

V: TRBV4-2
D: NA
size: NA
J: TRBJ2-7
DNA: TGTGCCAGCAGCCAAGTCCCGGCTACCTACGAGCAGTACTTC
CDR3: CASSQVPATYEQYF

V: TRBV10-3
D: TRBD1
size: NA
J: TRBJ1-1
DNA: TGTGCCGTAGGATCACGAACAGGGGGCTTTTCCCCTGAAGCTTTCTTT
CDR3: CAVGSRTGGFSPEAFF

V: TRBV7-9
D: NA
size: NA
J: TRBJ1-2
DNA: TGTGCCAGCAGCAAAGGGGTGGCTGGCTACACCTTC
CDR3: CASSKGVAGYTF

V: TRBV6-1
D: TRBD1
size: NA
J: TRBJ2-3
DNA: TGTGCCAGCAGGGAAATCGGGACAGACTCCACAGATACGCAGTATTTT
CDR3: CASREIGTDSTDTQYF

V: TRBV6-4
D: TRBD1
size: NA
J: TRBJ1-1
DNA: TGTGCCAGCAGTGACACCGACAGGGGTACTGAAGCTTTCTTT
CDR3: CASSDTDRGTEAFF

V: TRBV2
D: NA
size: NA
J: TRBJ2-3
DNA: TGTGCCAGCACCCCGGGACTCCCAGGCACAGATACGCAGTATTTT
CDR3: CASTPGLPGTDTQYF

V: TRBV5-1
D: NA
size: once
J: TRBJ2-5
DNA: TGCGCCAGCAGCTCGGTTGGGGGGGAGACCCAGTACTTC
CDR3: CASSSVGGETQYF